Listed below are T cell receptor beta chains from one sample, sequenced in a study of CD4 T cell repertoires in COVID-19. Method: immunoSEQ multiplex PCR; TCRdb's copy keeps in-frame clones and lacks some. The table lists fewer than 25,000 clones, roughly 84% of them singletons, with about 0.5% in the top ten. The material sequenced was central memory CD4+ T cells from blood, taken before the COVID-19 pandemic. These receptors were taken from a human donor who had COVID-19. CDR3s include the opening cysteine and the closing phenylalanine or tryptophan. D genes are given only for firm matches. Clone size is stated in some rows and not others, as once, few, many or a class when expanded.

CDR3 protein	CDR3 DNA	V gene	J gene	clone size	D gene	CDR3 length
CASSAQNPTNEKLFF	TGTGCCAGCAGCGCACAGAATCCAACTAATGAAAAACTGTTTTTT	TRBV5-4	TRBJ1-4	-	-	15
CASSPQLGKETQYF	TGTGCCAGCAGCCCCCAGCTAGGAAAAGAGACCCAGTACTTC	TRBV6-6	TRBJ2-5	-	-	14
CASSIRENTEAFF	TGTGCCAGTAGTATTAGAGAGAACACTGAAGCTTTCTTT	TRBV19	TRBJ1-1	once	-	13
CTTGTGAIATNEKLFF	TGCACTACCGGGACAGGGGCCATTGCAACTAATGAAAAACTGTTTTTT	TRBV7-9	TRBJ1-4	-	TRBD1	16
CASSSGTGSMGRAFF	TGTGCCAGCAGCTCAGGGACAGGGTCGATGGGGAGAGCTTTCTTT	TRBV7-9	TRBJ1-1	few	TRBD1	15
CASSVGVGEGQGTGGYTF	TGTGCCAGCAGCGTAGGGGTTGGGGAGGGACAGGGAACGGGTGGCTACACCTTC	TRBV9	TRBJ1-2	-	TRBD1	18
CASGGTLSYEQYF	TGTGCCAGCGGCGGGACCCTATCCTACGAGCAGTACTTC	TRBV6-1	TRBJ2-7	-	-	13
CASSLGQGESPLHF	TGTGCCAGCAGCTTGGGACAGGGTGAATCACCCCTCCACTTT	TRBV5-4	TRBJ1-6	-	TRBD1	14
CASSYTGVTGELFF	TGTGCCAGCAGTTACACAGGGGTTACCGGGGAGCTGTTTTTT	TRBV6-5	TRBJ2-2	-	TRBD1	14
CASSPQGTLQETQYF	TGTGCCAGCAGCCCCCAGGGGACCCTTCAAGAGACCCAGTACTTC	TRBV14	TRBJ2-5	-	-	15
CASSNNRPSSGNTIYF	TGTGCCAGCAGTAACAACAGGCCGAGCTCTGGAAACACCATATATTTT	TRBV2	TRBJ1-3	-	-	16